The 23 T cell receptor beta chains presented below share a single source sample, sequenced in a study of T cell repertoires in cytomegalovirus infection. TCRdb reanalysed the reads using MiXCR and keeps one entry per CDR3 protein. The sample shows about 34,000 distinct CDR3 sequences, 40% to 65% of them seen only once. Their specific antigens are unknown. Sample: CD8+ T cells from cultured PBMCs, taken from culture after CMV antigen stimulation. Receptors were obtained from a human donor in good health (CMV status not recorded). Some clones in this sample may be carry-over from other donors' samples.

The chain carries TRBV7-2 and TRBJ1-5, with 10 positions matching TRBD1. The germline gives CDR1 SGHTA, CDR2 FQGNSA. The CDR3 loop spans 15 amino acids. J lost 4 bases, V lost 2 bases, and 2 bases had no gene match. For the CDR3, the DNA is TGTGCCAGCAGCTTACGGACAGGGGGGAATCAGCCCCAGCATTTT. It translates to CASSLRTGGNQPQHF.

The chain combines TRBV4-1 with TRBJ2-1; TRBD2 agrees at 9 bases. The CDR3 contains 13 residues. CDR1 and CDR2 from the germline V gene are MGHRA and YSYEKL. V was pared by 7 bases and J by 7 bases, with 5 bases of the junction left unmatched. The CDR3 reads CASTGLAGNEQFF. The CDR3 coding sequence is TGCGCCAGCACAGGGCTAGCGGGGAATGAGCAGTTCTTC.

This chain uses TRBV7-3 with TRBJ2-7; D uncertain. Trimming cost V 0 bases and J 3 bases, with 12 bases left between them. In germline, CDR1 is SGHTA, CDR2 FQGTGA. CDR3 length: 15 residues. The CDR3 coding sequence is TGTGCCAGCAGCTTAACGGGTCCGGCAGACTACGAGCAGTACTTC. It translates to CASSLTGPADYEQYF.

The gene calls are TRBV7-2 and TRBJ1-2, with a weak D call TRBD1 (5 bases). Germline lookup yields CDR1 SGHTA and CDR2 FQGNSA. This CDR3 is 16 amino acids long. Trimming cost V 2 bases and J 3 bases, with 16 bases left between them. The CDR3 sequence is CASSLIDGAWDYGYTF. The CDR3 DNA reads TGTGCCAGCAGCTTAATTGACGGGGCATGGGACTATGGCTACACCTTC.

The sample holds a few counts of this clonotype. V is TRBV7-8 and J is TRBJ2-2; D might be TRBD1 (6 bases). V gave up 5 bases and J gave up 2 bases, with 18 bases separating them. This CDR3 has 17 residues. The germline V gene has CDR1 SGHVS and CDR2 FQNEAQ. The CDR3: CASSAQGPPYNTGELFF. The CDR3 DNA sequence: TGTGCCAGCAGCGCACAGGGACCCCCTTATAACACCGGGGAGCTGTTTTTT.

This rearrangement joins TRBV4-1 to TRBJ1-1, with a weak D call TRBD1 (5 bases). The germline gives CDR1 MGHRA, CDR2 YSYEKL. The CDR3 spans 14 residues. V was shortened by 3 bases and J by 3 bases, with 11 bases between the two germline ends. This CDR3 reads CASSHPKGDTEAFF. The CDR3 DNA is TGCGCCAGCAGCCATCCTAAAGGGGACACTGAAGCTTTCTTT.

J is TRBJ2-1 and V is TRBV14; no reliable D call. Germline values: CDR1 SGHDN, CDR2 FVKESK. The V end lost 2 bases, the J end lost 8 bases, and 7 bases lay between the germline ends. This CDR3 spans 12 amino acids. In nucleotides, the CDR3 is TGTGCCAGCAGCCAACCGGGCTATGAGCAGTTCTTC. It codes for CASSQPGYEQFF.

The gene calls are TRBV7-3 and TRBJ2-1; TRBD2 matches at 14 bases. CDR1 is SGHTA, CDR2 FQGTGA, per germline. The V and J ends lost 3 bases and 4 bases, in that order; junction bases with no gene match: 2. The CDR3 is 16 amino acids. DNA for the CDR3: TGTGCCAGCAGCTTGACTAGCGGGAGGGCGTACAATGAGCAGTTCTTC. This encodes CASSLTSGRAYNEQFF.

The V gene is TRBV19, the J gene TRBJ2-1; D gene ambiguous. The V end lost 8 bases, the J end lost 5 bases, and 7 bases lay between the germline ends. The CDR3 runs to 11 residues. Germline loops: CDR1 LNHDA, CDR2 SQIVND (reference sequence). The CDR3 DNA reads TGTGCCAGTCACAGACACAATGAGCAGTTCTTC. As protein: CASHRHNEQFF. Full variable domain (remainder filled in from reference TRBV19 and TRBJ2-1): DGGITQSPKYLFRKEGQNVTLSCEQNLNHDAMYWYRQDPGQGLRLIYYSQIVNDFQKGDIAEGYSVSREKKESFPLTVTSAQKNPTAFYLCASHRHNEQFFGPGTRLTVL.

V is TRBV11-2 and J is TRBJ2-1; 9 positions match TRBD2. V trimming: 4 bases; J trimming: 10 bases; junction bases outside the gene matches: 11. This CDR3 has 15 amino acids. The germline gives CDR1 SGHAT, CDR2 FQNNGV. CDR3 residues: CASSSLAGGPREQFF. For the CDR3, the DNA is TGTGCCAGCAGCTCCCTGGCGGGAGGGCCTCGGGAGCAGTTCTTC. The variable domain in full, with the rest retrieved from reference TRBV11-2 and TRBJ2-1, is EAGVAQSPRYKIIEKRQSVAFWCNPISGHATLYWYQQILGQGPKLLIQFQNNGVVDDSQLPKDRFSAERLKGVDSTLKIQPAKLEDSAVYLCASSSLAGGPREQFFGPGTRLTVL.

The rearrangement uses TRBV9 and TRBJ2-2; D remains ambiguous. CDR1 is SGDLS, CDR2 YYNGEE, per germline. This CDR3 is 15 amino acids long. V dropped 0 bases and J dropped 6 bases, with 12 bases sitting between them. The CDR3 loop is CASSVGSPLAGELFF. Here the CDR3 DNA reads TGTGCCAGCAGCGTAGGTAGTCCCCTCGCCGGGGAGCTGTTTTTT.

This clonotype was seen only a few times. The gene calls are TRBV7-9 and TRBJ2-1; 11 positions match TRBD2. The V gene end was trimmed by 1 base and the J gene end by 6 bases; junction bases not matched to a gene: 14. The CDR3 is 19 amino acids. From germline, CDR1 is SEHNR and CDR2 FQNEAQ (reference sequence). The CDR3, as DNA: TGTGCCAGCAGCTTAGTGGGGGAGATTCTGCTAGCGGGGGGCAATGAGCAGTTCTTC. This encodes CASSLVGEILLAGGNEQFF.

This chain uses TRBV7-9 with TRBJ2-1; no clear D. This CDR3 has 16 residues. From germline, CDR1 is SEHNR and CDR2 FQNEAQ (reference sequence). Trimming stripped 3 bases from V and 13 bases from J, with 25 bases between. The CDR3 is CASSLLGIYTYKKQFF. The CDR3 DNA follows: TGTGCCAGCAGCTTGTTGGGAATATACACCTACAAAAAACAGTTCTTC.

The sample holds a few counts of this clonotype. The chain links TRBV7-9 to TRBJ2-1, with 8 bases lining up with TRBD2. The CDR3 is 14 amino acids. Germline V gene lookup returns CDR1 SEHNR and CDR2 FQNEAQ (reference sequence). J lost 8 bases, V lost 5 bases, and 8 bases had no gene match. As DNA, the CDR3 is TGTGCCAGCAGCCAAGCGGGAGATGGCGATGAGCAGTTCTTC. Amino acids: CASSQAGDGDEQFF.

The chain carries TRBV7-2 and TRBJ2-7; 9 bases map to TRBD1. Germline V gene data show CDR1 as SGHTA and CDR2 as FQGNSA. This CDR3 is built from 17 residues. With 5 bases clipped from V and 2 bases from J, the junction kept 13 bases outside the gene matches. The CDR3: CASSDPEGTGIPYEQYF. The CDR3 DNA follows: TGTGCCAGCAGCGATCCAGAAGGGACAGGGATCCCCTACGAGCAGTACTTC.

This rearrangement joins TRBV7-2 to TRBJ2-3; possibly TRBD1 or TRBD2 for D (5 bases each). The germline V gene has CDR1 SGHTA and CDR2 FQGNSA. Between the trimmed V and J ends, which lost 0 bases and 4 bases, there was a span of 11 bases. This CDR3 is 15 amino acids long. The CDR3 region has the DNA TGTGCCAGCAGCTTAGCGGGACCCAAATCAGATACGCAGTATTTT. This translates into CASSLAGPKSDTQYF.

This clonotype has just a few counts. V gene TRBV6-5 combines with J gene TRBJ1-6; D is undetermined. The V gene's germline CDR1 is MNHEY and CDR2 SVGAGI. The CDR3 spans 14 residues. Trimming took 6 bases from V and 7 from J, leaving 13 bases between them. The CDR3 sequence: CASRLTDGNSPLHF. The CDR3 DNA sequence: TGTGCCAGCAGACTCACGGACGGGAATTCACCCCTCCACTTT.

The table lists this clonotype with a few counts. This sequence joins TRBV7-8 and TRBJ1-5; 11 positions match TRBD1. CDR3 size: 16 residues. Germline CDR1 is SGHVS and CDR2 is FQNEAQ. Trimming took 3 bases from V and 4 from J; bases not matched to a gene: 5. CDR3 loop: CASSFKDRGPNQPQHF. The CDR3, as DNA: TGTGCCAGCAGCTTTAAGGACAGGGGGCCTAATCAGCCCCAGCATTTT.

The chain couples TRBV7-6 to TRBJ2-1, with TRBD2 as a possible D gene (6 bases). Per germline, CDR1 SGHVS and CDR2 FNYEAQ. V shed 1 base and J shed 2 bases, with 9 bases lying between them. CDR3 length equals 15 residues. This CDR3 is CASSLGTNTYNEQFF. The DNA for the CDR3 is TGTGCCAGCAGCTTAGGGACTAACACCTACAATGAGCAGTTCTTC.

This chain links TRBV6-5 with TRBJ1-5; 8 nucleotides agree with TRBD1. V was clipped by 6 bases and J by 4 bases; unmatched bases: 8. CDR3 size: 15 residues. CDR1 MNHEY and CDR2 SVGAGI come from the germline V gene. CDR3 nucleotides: TGTGCCAGCAGGGAGCGGACAGGGATAAATCAGCCCCAGCATTTT. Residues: CASRERTGINQPQHF.

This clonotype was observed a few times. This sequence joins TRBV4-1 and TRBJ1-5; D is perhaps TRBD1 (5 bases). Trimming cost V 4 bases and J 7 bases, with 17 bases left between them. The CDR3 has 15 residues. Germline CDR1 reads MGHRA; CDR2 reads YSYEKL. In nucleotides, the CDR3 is TGCGCCAGCAGCCCCCGAGGCGGGTGGGACCAGCCCCAGCATTTT. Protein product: CASSPRGGWDQPQHF.

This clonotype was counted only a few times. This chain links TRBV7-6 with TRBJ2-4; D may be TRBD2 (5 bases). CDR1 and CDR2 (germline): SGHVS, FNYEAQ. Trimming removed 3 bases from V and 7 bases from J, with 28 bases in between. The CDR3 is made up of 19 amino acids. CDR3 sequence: CASSLTGWGTEPIRNIQYF. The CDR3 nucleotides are TGTGCCAGCAGCTTGACGGGGTGGGGAACCGAACCGATACGGAACATTCAGTACTTC.

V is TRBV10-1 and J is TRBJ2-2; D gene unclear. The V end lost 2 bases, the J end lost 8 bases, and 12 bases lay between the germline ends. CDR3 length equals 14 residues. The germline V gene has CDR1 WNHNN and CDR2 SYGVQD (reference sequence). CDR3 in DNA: TGCGCCAGCAGTGAGAACAGAATATTGGGGGAGCTGTTTTTT. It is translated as CASSENRILGELFF.